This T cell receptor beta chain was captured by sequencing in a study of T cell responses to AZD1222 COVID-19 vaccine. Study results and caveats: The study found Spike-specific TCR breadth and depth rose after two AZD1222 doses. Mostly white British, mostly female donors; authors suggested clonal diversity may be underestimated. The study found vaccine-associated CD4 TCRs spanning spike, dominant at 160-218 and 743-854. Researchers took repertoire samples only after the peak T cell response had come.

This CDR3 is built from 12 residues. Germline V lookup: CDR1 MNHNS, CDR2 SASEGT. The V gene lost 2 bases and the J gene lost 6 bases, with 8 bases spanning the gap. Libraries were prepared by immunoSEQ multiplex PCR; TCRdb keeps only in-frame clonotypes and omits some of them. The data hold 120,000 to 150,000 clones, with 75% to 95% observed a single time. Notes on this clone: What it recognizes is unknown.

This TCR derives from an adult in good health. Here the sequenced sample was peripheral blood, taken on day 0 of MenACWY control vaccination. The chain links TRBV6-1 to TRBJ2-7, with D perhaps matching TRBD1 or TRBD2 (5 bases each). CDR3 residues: CASSERGVEQYF. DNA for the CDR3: TGTGCCAGCAGTGAACGAGGGGTCGAGCAGTACTTC.